This section outlines one TCR beta chain sequence together with its context. Its antigen remains unknown. The entry originates in a study of CD8+ T cells in alopecia areata. Turning to the study itself: Oral tofacitinib (5 to 10 mg twice daily) was administered to treated patients. Study results and limitations: Higher clonality than in normal scalp was seen in lesional scalp, especially alopecia totalis/universalis.

Germline assignment: CDR1 SGHNT and CDR2 YYREEE (reference sequence). This CDR3 comprises 15 residues. The junction had 9 bases not matched to a gene; V was cut back by 4 bases and J by 5 bases. The treatment is: oral pan-JAK inhibitor, 5-10 mg twice daily. Sorted out of PBMCs were CD4+ T cells and CD8+ T cells. Isolated RNA was reverse transcribed into cDNA used as the sequencing template. Assay: immunoSEQ multiplex PCR; the TCRdb copy retains only in-frame clones and omits some. The repertoire includes some 110,000 clones, roughly 50% of them detected once, and approximately 12% sits in the top ten.

This material consisted of CD8+ T cells sorted from blood, taken at week 24, from a patient treated with tofacitinib. The clonotype was recovered from a human donor with alopecia areata. This sequence joins TRBV5-4 and TRBJ2-5; 9 bases fit TRBD1. The CDR3 is CASSARQGVMETQYF. The CDR3 coding sequence is TGTGCCAGCAGCGCCCGACAGGGGGTGATGGAGACCCAGTACTTC.